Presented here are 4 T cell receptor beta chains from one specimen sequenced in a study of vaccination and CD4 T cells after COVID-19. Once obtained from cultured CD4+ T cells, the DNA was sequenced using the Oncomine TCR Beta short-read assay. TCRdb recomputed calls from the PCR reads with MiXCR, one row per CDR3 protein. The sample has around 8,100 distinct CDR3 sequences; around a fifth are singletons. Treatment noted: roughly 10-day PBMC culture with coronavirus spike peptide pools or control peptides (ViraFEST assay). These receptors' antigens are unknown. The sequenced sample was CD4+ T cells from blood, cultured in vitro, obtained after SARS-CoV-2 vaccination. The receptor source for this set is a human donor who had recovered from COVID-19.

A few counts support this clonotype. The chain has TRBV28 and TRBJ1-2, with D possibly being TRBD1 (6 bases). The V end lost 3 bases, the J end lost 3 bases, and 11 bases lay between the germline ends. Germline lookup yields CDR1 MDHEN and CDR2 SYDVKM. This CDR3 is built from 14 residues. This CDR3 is CASSFGGGDYGYTF. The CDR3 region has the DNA TGTGCCAGCAGTTTCGGCGGGGGCGACTATGGCTACACCTTC.

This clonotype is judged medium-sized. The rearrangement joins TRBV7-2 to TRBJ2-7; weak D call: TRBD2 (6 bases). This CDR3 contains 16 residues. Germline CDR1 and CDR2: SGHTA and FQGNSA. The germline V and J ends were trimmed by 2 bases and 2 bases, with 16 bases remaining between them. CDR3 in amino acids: CASSLKAGRATYEQYF. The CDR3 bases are TGTGCCAGCAGCTTAAAAGCGGGCCGGGCTACCTACGAGCAGTACTTC.

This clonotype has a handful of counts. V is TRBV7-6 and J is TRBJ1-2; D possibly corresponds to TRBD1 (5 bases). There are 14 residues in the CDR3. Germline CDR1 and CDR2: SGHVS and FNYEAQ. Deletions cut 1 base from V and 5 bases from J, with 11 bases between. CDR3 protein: CASSLGRARYGYTF. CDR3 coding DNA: TGTGCCAGCAGCTTAGGCAGGGCTCGGTATGGCTACACCTTC. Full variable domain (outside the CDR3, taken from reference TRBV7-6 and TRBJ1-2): GAGVSQSPRYKVTKRGQDVALRCDPISGHVSLYWYRQALGQGPEFLTYFNYEAQQDKSGLPNDRFSAERPEGSISTLTIQRTEQRDSAMYRCASSLGRARYGYTFGSGTRLTVV.

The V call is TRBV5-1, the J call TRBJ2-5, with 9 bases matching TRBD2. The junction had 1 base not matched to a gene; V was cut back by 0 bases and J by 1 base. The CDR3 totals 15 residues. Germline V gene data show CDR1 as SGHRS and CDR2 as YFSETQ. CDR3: CASSLDSGSQETQYF. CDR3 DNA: TGCGCCAGCAGCTTGGATAGCGGGAGCCAAGAGACCCAGTACTTC.